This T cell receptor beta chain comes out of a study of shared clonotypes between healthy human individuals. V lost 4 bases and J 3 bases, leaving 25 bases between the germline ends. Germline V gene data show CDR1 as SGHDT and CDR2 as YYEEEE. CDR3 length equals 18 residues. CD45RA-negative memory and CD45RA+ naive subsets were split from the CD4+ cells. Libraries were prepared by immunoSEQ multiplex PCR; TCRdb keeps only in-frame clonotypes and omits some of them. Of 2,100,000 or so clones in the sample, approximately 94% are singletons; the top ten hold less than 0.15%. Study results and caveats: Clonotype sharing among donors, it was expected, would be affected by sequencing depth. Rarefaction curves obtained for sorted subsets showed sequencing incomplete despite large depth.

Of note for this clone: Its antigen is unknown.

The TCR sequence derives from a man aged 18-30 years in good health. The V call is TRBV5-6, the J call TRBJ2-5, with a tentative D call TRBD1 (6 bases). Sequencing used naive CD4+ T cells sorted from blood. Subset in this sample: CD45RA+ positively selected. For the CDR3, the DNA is TGTGCCAGCAGCACAACCGGGACATATTGGGGACCCAAAGAGACCCAGTACTTC. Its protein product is CASSTTGTYWGPKETQYF. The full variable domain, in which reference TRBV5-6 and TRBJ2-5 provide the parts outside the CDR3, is DAGVTQSPTHLIKTRGQQVTLRCSPKSGHDTVSWYQQALGQGPQFIFQYYEEEERQRGNFPDRFSGHQFPNYSSELNVNALLLGDSALYLCASSTTGTYWGPKETQYFGPGTRLLVL.